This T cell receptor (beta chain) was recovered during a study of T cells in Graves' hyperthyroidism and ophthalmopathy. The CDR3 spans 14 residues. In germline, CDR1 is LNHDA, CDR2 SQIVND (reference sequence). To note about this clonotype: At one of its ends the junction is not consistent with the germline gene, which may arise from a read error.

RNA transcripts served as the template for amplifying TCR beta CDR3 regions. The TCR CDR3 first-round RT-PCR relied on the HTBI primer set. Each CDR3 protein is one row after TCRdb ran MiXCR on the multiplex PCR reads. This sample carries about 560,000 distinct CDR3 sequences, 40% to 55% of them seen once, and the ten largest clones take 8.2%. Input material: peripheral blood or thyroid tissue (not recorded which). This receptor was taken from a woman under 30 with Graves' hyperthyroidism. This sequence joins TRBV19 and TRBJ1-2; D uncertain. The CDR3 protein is CASSFDITNYGHTF. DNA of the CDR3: TGTGCCAGTAGTTTCGATATTACTAACTATGGCCACACCTTC.